This T cell receptor beta chain stems from a study of post-analysis software for immune sequencing data. Study-wide background: The patients showed relapsing-remitting, secondary progressive and progressive-relapsing multiple sclerosis courses. Findings and caveats of the study: The five TRBV segments detected at higher frequency in patients than in controls included TRBV5-6, TRBV5-1 and TRBV20-1. Strong co-clustering by F measure was seen for same-batch samples.

TCR beta cDNA libraries included unique molecular identifiers. Researchers reported roughly 0.5 million cDNA molecules coming from roughly 0.93 to 9.6 million T cells. TCRdb re-analysed the PCR reads in MiXCR, keeping a single row per CDR3 protein. Among 750,000 to 950,000 distinct CDR3 sequences listed, approximately 53% were seen once. CDR1 is LGHNA, CDR2 YNFKEQ, per germline. CDR3 length: 16 amino acids. V shed 2 bases and J shed 7 bases, with 18 bases lying between them. On this clonotype itself: No antigen is known for it.

This receptor was identified in a girl between 10 and 17 years old with multiple sclerosis. The rearrangement links TRBV4-2 to TRBJ2-1; a weak D match, TRBD1 (5 bases). Sequencing input: blood. The CDR3 bases are TGTGCCAGCAGCCAATGGGCTAAGGGGCGCACAAATGAGCAGTTCTTC. The encoded protein is CASSQWAKGRTNEQFF.